The following is a T cell receptor (beta chain) sequence with its context. This table comes from immunoSEQ multiplex PCR, and its TCRdb copy is limited to in-frame clones, with some not included. The sample shows about 100,000 clones, approximately 90% of them seen only once. This entry comes from a study of T cell changes during pregnancy in multiple sclerosis. V lost 6 bases and J lost 1, with 10 bases in between. Per the germline V gene, CDR1 is MNHEY and CDR2 is SVGAGI. CDR3 length: 14 amino acids. Sequenced material: peripheral blood, taken in the second trimester of pregnancy. The receptor comes from a female donor with multiple sclerosis, enrolled in a pregnancy study. J is TRBJ2-1 and V is TRBV6-5, with D possibly matching TRBD2 (5 bases). CDR3 bases: TGTGCCAGCAGGGTAGCGTCTTCCTACAATGAGCAGTTCTTC. The encoded protein is CASRVASSYNEQFF.